This T cell receptor beta chain was identified during a study of type 1 and type 2 diabetes patients (dated by TCRdb to 2016 to 2017). Study-level background: Fewer than 10 type 1 diabetes patients, a few type 2 diabetes patients and roughly 6 nondiabetic controls were recruited in China to form the cohort. Across the study, CD4+ and CD8+ T cells were positively selected from PBMCs using CD4 or CD8 MicroBeads on MACS columns. A total of about 19 million paired-end reads was generated across the whole study. The study profiled TCRbeta repertoires by high-throughput sequencing to compare type 1 diabetes, type 2 diabetes and nondiabetic individuals. Type 2 diabetes patients served as a disease comparison group for the type 1 diabetes patients. Comparing roughly 22-cycle and approximately 23-cycle amplification showed similar V gene usage, suggesting similar primer efficiencies and random PCR bias. TCRbeta libraries were sequenced paired-end on Illumina HiSeq 2000 or MiSeq instruments.

All diabetic patients met standard classification criteria for type 1 or type 2 diabetes, with glucose and C-peptide assessed by WHO-recommended methods. Donors with other autoimmune diseases or infections within the previous four weeks were excluded. An approximately 10-milliliter sample of peripheral blood was drawn from every participant. LymphoPrep density separation was used to isolate PBMCs. Broad study findings and their caveats: High diversity was shown by type 2 diabetes repertoires, and the diversity was significantly greater than that of type 1 diabetes repertoires in both CD4+ and CD8+ T cells. Study groups were not matched for age and gender, which possibly biased interpretation. Type 2 diabetes and control samples had highly correlated V and J gene usage patterns, with the correlation between samples averaging around 0.97. Only a few highly-expanded CD4+ clones (median one) were found in type 2 diabetes patients, and these clones made up a median approximately 4% of reads. Because only a limited number of T2D and control samples were sequenced, some T1D-only HECs might also appear in more T2D or control samples.

This clonotype was detected a few times. Which antigen it targets is not known. Per-base quality was not reported, and no clone a single base away is much larger than it. Reads for this sample came from an Illumina MiSeq. Genomic DNA from sorted T cell subsets served as template for TCRbeta CDR3 amplification. The TCRbeta CDR3 region was amplified by multiplex PCR using 30 forward and 13 reverse primers. After the PCR products were purified with AMPure XP beads, a second PCR of about 24 cycles was run to add indices and adaptors. Libraries were gel-purified using the QIAquick Gel Extraction Kit before sequencing. For the original study's pipeline: FLASH was used to merge paired-end reads, and IgBLAST was used to align the merged reads to IMGT V, D and J germline references. Reads with below 70% alignment identity to germline references were discarded, and 11,114,426 reads were retained study-wide. CDR3 boundaries, reading frame and productivity were assigned following IMGT definitions. Clones at or above 1% of reads were defined as highly-expanded clones, and diversity was measured by normalized Shannon entropy. Group differences in Shannon entropy were tested with unpaired two-tailed t-tests. The public sequencing data were trimmed at Q25 with fastp and processed into clonotypes with MiXCR by TCRdb, which kept only in-frame beta chains. Duplicate CDR3 protein sequences are folded into a single record with the most common DNA and genes. The V and J calls reflect TCRdb's pipeline rather than the authors' work. A total of 250,000 or so distinct CDR3 sequences appear in this sample, roughly 44% of them only once. The top ten clonotypes cover around 15% of the sample.

This receptor was obtained from a young man with type 2 diabetes. Sequencing used peripheral blood mononuclear cells (PBMCs).

The bases read TGTGCCAGCAGCTTAGTAGTAGGGCAGGTAATCTACAATGAGCAGTTCTTC. This translates into CASSLVVGQVIYNEQFF. The chain joins TRBV7-6 to TRBJ2-1, with the D segment identity uncertain. The germline V gene specifies SGHVS as CDR1 and FNYEAQ as CDR2. The CDR3 runs 17 amino acids, cysteine and phenylalanine included. The sequence is cut down to CDR3 DNA, 51 bases in frame from base 1. V gives up 1 base and J gives up 3 bases, and the segment between their germline ends measures 16 bases.